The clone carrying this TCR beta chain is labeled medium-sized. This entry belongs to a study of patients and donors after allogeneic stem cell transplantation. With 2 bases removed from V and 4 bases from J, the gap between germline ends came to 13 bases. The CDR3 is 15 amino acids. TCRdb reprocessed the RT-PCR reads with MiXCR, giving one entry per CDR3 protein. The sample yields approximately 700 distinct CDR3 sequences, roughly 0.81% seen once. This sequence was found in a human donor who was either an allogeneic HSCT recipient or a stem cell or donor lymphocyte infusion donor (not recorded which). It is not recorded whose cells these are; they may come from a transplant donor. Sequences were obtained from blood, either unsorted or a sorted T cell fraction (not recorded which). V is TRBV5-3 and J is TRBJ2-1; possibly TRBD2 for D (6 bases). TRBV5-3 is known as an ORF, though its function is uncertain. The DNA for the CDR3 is TGTGCCAGAAGCTTCCCGGGAGAGACGTACAATGAGCAGTTCTTC. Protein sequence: CARSFPGETYNEQFF.